This record covers a single TCR beta chain. Its recognized antigen is unknown. No clone much larger than this one lies a single base away; base qualities are absent. These data are taken from a study of shared clonotypes between healthy human individuals (dated by TCRdb to about 2020). Notes on the research overall: The cohort included a few men and a couple of women between 18 and 49 years of age. Per donor, three plates each were used for CD4 naive and CD4 memory, two for CD8 naive, and one for CD8 memory. To estimate repertoire size and how much clonotype sharing occurs between individuals, the study deeply sequenced the blood TCR repertoires of several healthy adults. To increase sequencing depth and limit assay-specific biases, different laboratories used diverse techniques to prepare libraries and sequence TCR repertoires. Between about 0.8 and 9 billion PBMCs per donor were obtained by leukapheresis.

Broad study findings and their caveats: Sharing across a few donors was observed for around 5% of naive CD4, over 3% of naive CD8, 2.3% of memory CD4, and roughly 0.43% of memory CD8 clonotypes. Because the study included a small number of donors, the genetic and exposure-history diversity represented was limited. Sampling was limited to blood, and TCR repertoires in tissue likely differ from TCR repertoires in blood. Larger estimated clonotype richness was generally found for naive subsets than for memory subsets. Clonotypes shared by all four sorted-subset donors showed higher generation probabilities than non-shared clonotypes. Rarefaction of sorted-subset datasets indicated incomplete sequencing despite the large sequencing depth. Based on pairwise subsampling, the degree of clonotype sharing among donors was expected to be affected by sequencing depth.

Donors were healthy HIV-negative adults with no recently reported acute infections or vaccinations. Only Caucasian adults living in Nashville, Tennessee, USA were represented among the donors. CD4+ T cells were enriched by magnetic negative selection, after which naive cells were positively selected on CD45RA and the negative fraction was taken as the memory subset. After blood collection by leukapheresis, PBMCs were isolated using Ficoll-Histopaque density gradient centrifugation and then cryopreserved in the vapor phase of liquid nitrogen. Analytical flow cytometry was used to check the purity and quantity of each magnetically sorted T cell population. Genomic DNA was isolated from every sorted fraction and measured by UV absorbance on a Nanodrop 2000c. From cysteine to phenylalanine, the CDR3 is 15 amino acids long. Just the 45-base CDR3 DNA is kept, in frame starting at base 1. In the germline V gene, CDR1 corresponds to KGHSH and CDR2 to LQKENI. V trim: 6 bases; J trim: 4 bases; unmatched bases: 7.

TCR CDR3 regions were amplified from genomic DNA by multiplex PCR using the deep immunoSEQ assay. For each cell subset, the extracted genomic DNA was distributed evenly across all wells of several immunoSEQ 96-well plates, and each plate served as one replicate. For sorted subsets, approximately 210 ng genomic DNA, equal to 30,000 or so T cell genomes, was loaded into each replicate PCR. The purified libraries were quantified using a Qubit 3.0 fluorometer, sized with a Bioanalyzer 2100, and then quantified again using the KAPA Library Quantification kit. A separate single-read 150-cycle Illumina NextSeq 550 flow cell was used to sequence each immunoSEQ 96-well plate. The source study handled its data this way. Because the immunoSEQ output held only junctional sequences and lacked quality scores, the filtering could not match the filtering applied to full-length reads. To assign V/J genes and CDR3, sequences were annotated using PyIR, a Python wrapper for IgBLAST v1.9, with IMGT germline references. Reads were filtered out if the reads had weak V/J assignments (E-value above 1e-6), no CDR3, stop codons, out-of-frame junctions, or ambiguous translated residues. V3J clonotypes were defined by identical inferred V gene, J gene, and CDR3 amino acid sequence. Percentage overlap between repertoires was computed as shared unique clonotypes divided by the size of the smaller repertoire. Three approaches were used to assess repertoire richness: RTK rarefaction, the Chao1 estimator, and Recon v2.1 estimates of unobserved clonotypes. Generation probabilities for all TCRbeta clonotypes obtained by the gDNA method from a few donors were computed using OLGA. TCRdb's version of the immuneACCESS table is confined to in-frame rearrangements and falls short of the full clone set. An unresolved V gene accounts for under half of the shortfall where checked; the remainder is of unknown origin. D and trimming were read from the DNA, whereas the V and J calls and clone size are those reported in that table. This sample lists a few million clones; approximately 94% were detected once. Of the sample, approximately 0.13% falls within the top ten clones.

The clonotype originates from a man aged 18 to 29 in good health. The sample consisted of naive CD4+ T cells sorted from blood. The sample's cell subset or site, from its label and the paper: CD45RA+ positively selected. This sequence uses TRBV18 and TRBJ2-2; TRBD1 aligns with 8 central bases. The sequenced DNA is TGTGCCAGCTCGCCCCAGGGGGCCTCCACCGGGGAGCTGTTTTTT. Its protein reads: CASSPQGASTGELFF.